This record looks at one T cell receptor (beta chain) sequence and its context. Antigen unknown. RNA extraction was followed by reverse transcription into cDNA, which acted as the sequencing template. TCRdb's table, derived via immunoSEQ multiplex PCR, lists solely in-frame clones and lacks some. The sample lists about 99,000 clones; 85% to 90% were seen once. The J segment lost 15 bases and the V segment lost 0 bases, leaving 15 bases of the junction unmatched. This CDR3 comprises 17 residues. Germline V gives CDR1 MNHEY, CDR2 SMNVEV (reference sequence). The data belong to a study of CD8+ T cells in alopecia areata. Overall study results and limits: Scalp samples also yield sequences from resident alphabeta T cells of normal skin.

Specified treatment: oral pan-JAK inhibitor, 5-10 mg twice daily. This sequence originates from a human donor with alopecia areata. The starting material was CD8+ T cells sorted from blood, obtained at approximately week 34, from a patient treated with tofacitinib. The chain uses TRBV27 and TRBJ2-4, with 12 bases lining up with TRBD2. The chain's CDR3 is CASSLSAAPLAGGEVYF. CDR3 nucleotides: TGTGCCAGCAGTTTATCTGCGGCACCGCTAGCGGGAGGGGAGGTGTACTTC.